This T cell receptor beta chain was sequenced for a study of T cell changes during pregnancy in multiple sclerosis. Sequencing was performed with immunoSEQ multiplex PCR; in TCRdb, only in-frame clones are kept and a portion is missing. Of some 60,000 clones listed, 80% to 90% are singletons. V was clipped by 5 bases and J by 11 bases; unmatched bases: 11. Germline V lookup: CDR1 SGDLS, CDR2 YYNGEE. This CDR3 has 13 amino acids. The sequence was collected from a female donor with multiple sclerosis, enrolled in a pregnancy study. The chain has TRBV9 and TRBJ1-1, with 8 bases aligning to TRBD1. Sequenced material: CD4+ T cells from peripheral blood mononuclear cells, taken in the third trimester of pregnancy. CDR3 DNA sequence: TGTGCCAGCAGTACAGGGGGGCCCGCGCAGGCTTTCTTT. Protein product: CASSTGGPAQAFF.